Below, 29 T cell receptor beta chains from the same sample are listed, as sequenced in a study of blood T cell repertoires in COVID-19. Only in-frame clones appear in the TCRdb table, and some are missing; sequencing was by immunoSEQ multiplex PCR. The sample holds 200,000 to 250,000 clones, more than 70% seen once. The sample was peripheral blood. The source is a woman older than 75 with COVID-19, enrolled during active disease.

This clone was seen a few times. This chain's CDR3 is CASSFRQASQGSPLHF. DNA for the CDR3: TGTGCCAGCAGCTTTCGGCAGGCGTCGCAGGGTTCACCCCTCCACTTT. The chain has TRBV7-8 and TRBJ1-6, with D perhaps matching TRBD1 (5 bases). CDR3 length: 16 residues. Trimming shortened V by 3 bases and J by 9 bases, and 18 bases separated the two germline ends. CDR1 and CDR2 from the germline V gene are SGHVS and FQNEAQ.

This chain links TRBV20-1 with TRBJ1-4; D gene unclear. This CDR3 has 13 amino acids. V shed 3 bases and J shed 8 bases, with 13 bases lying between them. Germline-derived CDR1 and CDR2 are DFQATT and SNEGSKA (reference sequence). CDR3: CSASSEVAEKLFF. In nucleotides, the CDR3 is TGCAGTGCTAGTTCAGAGGTGGCAGAAAAACTGTTTTTT.

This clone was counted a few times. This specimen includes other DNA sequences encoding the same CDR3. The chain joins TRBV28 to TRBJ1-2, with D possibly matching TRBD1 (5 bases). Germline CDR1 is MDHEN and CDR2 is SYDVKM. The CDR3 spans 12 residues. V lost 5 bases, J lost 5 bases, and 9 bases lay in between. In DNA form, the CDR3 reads TGTGCCAGCAGTCTCCCAGGGTATGGCTACACCTTC. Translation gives CASSLPGYGYTF.

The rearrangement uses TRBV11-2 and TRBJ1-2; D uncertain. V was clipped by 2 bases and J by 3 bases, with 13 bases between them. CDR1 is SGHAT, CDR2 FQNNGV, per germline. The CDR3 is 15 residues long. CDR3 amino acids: CASSLSGSGDYGYTF. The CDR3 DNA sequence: TGTGCCAGCAGCTTATCTGGGTCCGGGGACTATGGCTACACCTTC.

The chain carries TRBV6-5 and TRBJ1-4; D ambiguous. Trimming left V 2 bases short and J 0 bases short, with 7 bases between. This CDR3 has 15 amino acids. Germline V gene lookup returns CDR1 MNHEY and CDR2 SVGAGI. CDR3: CASSYGRPTNEKLFF. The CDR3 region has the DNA TGTGCCAGCAGTTACGGGAGACCAACTAATGAAAAACTGTTTTTT.

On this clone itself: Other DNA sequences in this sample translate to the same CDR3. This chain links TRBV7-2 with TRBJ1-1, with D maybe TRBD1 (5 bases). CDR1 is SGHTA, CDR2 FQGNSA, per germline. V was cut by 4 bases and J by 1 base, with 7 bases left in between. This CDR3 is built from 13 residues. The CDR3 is CASSSTGNTEAFF. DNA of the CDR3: TGTGCCAGCAGCTCTACAGGGAACACTGAAGCTTTCTTT.

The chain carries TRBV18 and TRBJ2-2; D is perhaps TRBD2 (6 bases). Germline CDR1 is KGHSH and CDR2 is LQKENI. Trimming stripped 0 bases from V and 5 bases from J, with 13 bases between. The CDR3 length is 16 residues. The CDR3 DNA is TGTGCCAGCTCACCACCCCTATTAGGAGGGACCGGGGAGCTGTTTTTT. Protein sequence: CASSPPLLGGTGELFF.

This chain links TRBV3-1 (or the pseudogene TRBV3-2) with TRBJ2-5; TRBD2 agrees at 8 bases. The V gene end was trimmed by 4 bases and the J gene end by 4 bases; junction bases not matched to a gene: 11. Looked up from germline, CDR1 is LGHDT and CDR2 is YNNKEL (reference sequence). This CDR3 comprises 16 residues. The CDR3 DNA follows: TGTGCCAGCAGCCGAGCTGGGGCGGGGGGTCGAGAGACCCAGTACTTC. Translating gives CASSRAGAGGRETQYF.

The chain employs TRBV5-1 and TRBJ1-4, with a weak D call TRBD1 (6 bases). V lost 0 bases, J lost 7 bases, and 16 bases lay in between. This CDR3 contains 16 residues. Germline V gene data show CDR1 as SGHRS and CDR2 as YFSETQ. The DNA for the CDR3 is TGCGCCAGCAGCTTGGTTGGGGGCAGCCTTATTGAAAAACTGTTTTTT. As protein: CASSLVGGSLIEKLFF.

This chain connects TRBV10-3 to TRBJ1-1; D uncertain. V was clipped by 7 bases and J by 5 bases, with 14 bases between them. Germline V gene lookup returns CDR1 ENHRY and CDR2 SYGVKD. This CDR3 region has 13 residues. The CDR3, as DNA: TGTGCCATCATGGCGGCGATGGAGACTGAAGCTTTCTTT. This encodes CAIMAAMETEAFF.

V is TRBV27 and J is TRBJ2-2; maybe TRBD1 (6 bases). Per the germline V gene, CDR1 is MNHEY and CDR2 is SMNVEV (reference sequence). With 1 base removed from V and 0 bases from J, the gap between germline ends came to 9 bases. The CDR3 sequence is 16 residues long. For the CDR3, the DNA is TGTGCCAGCAGTTTATTTGGGGGCCCGAACACCGGGGAGCTGTTTTTT. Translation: CASSLFGGPNTGELFF.

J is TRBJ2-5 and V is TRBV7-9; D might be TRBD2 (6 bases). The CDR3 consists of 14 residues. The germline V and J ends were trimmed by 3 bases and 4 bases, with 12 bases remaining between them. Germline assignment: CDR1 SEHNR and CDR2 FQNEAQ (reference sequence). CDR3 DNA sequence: TGTGCCAGCAGCTTGGGACTGGGTGGAGAGACCCAGTACTTC. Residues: CASSLGLGGETQYF.

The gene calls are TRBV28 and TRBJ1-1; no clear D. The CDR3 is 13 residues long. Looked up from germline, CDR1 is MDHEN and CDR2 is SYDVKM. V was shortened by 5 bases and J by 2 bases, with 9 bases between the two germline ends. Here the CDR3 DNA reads TGTGCCAGCAGTATAGACACAAACACTGAAGCTTTCTTT. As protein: CASSIDTNTEAFF.

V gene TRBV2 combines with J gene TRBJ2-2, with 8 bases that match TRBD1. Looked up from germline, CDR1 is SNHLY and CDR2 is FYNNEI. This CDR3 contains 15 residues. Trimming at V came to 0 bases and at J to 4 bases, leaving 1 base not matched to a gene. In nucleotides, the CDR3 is TGTGCCAGCAGTGAAGCCAGGGGGCGCACCGGGGAGCTGTTTTTT. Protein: CASSEARGRTGELFF.

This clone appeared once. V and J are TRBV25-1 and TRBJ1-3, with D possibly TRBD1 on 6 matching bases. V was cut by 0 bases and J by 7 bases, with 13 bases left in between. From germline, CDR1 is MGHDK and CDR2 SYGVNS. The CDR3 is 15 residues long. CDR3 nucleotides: TGTGCCAGCAGTGAATATCGACAGGTTTTGAACACCATATATTTT. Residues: CASSEYRQVLNTIYF.

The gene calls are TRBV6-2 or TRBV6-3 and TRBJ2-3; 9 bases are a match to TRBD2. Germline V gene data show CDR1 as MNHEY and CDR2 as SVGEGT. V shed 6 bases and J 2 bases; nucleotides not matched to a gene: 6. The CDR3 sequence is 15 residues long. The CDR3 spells CASSASGETTDTQYF. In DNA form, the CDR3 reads TGTGCCAGCAGCGCTAGCGGGGAGACCACAGATACGCAGTATTTT.

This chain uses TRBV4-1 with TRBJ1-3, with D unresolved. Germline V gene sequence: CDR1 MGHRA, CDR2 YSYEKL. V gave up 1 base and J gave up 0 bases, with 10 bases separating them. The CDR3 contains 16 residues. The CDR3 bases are TGCGCCAGCAGCCAAGGGCAACCGATCTCTGGAAACACCATATATTTT. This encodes CASSQGQPISGNTIYF.

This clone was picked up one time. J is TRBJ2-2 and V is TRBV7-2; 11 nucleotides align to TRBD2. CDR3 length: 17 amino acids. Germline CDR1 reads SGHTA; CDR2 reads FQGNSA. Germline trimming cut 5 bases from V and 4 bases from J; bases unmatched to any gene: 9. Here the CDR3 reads CASSPTLAGGITGELFF. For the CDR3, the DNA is TGTGCCAGCAGCCCCACCTTAGCGGGGGGGATCACCGGGGAGCTGTTTTTT.

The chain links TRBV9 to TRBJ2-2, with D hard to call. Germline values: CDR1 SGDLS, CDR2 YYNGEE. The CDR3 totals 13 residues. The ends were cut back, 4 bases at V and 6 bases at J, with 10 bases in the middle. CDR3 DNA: TGTGCCAGCAGCCCCCAGTATTCCGGGGAGCTGTTTTTT. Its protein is CASSPQYSGELFF.

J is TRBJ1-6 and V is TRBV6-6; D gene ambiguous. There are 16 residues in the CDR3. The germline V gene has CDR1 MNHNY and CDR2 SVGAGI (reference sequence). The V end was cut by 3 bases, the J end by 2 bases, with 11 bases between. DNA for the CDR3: TGTGCCAGCAGTTATGATGTTAAGCCCTATAATTCACCCCTCCACTTT. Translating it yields CASSYDVKPYNSPLHF.

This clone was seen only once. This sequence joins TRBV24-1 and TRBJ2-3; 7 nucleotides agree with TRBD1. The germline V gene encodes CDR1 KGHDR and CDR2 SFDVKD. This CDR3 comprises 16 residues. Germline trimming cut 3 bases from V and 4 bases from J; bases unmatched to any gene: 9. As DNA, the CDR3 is TGTGCCACCAGTGATGGGCACAGGGGATTCCCAGATACGCAGTATTTT. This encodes CATSDGHRGFPDTQYF.

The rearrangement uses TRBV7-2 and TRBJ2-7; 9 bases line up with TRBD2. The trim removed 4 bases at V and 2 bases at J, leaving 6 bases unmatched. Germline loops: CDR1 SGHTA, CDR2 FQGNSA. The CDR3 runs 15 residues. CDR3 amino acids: CASSSAGGPAYEQYF. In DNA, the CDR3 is TGTGCCAGCAGCTCTGCGGGGGGGCCGGCCTACGAGCAGTACTTC.

CDR3 DNA: TGTGCCAGCAGCCCGGGGGACAGGGGGACTAATGAAAAACTGTTTTTT. The encoded protein is CASSPGDRGTNEKLFF. The chain employs TRBV5-8 and TRBJ1-4; TRBD1 matches at 11 bases. After removal of 4 bases from V and 2 bases from J, the junction contained 4 bases not matched to a gene. Germline V gene lookup returns CDR1 SGHTS and CDR2 YDEGEE. The CDR3 runs to 16 residues.

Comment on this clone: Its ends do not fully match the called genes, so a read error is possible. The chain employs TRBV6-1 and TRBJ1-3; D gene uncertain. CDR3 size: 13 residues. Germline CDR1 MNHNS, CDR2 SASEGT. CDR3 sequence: CDSSEAAGNTIYF. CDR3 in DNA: TGTGACAGCAGTGAAGCGGCCGGAAACACCATATATTTT.

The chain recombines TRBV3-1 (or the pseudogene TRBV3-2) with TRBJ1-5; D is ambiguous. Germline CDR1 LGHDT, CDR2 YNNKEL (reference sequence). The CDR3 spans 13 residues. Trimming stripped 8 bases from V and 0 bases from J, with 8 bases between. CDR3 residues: CASSRDSNQPQHF. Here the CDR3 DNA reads TGTGCCAGCTCTCGGGATAGCAATCAGCCCCAGCATTTT.

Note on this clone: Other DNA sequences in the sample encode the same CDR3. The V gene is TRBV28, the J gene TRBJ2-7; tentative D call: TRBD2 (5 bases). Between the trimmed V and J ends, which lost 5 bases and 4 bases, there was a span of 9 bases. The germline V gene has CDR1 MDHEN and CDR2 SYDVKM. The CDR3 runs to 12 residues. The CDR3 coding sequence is TGTGCCAGCAGTCCCCGGGGTTACGAGCAGTACTTC. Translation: CASSPRGYEQYF.

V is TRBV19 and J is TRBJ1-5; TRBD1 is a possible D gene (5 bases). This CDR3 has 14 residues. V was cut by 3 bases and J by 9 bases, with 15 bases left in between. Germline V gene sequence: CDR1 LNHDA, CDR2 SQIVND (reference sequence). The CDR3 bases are TGTGCCAGTAGTATTAGTAGGGGCCATTGGCCCCAGCATTTT. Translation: CASSISRGHWPQHF.

CDR3 in DNA: TGTGCCAGCACTACGAGGTCGCCCTCCTACGAGCAGTACTTC. Translated, it gives CASTTRSPSYEQYF. This chain uses TRBV27 with TRBJ2-7; no clear D gene. The V and J ends lost 7 bases and 0 bases respectively, with 13 bases between them. Germline lookup yields CDR1 MNHEY and CDR2 SMNVEV (reference sequence). The CDR3 totals 14 residues.

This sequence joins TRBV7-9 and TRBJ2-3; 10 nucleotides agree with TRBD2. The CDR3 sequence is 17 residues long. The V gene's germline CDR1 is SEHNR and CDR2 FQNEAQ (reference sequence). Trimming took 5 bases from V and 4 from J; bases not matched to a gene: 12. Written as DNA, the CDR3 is TGTGCCAGCAGCATCGCCCCTCTAGCGGGGGTTTCAGATACGCAGTATTTT. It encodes CASSIAPLAGVSDTQYF.